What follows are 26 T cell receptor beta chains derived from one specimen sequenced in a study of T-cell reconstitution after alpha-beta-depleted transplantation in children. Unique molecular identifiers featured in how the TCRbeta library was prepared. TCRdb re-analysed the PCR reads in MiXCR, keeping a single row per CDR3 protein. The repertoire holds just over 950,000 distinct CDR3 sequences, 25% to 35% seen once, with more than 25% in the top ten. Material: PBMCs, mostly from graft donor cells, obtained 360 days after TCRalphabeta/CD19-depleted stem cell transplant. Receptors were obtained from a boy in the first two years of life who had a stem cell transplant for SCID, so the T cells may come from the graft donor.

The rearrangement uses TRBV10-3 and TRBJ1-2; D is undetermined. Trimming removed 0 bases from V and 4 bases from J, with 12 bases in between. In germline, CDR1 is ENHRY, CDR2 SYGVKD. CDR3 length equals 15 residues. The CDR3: CAISESQSFSYGYTF. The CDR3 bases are TGTGCCATCAGTGAGTCGCAATCGTTCTCCTATGGCTACACCTTC.

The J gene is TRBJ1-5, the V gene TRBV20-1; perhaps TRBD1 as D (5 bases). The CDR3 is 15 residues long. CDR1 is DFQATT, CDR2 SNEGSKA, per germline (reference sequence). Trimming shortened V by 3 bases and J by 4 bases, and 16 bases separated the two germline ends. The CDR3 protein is CSASVGGGGNQPQHF. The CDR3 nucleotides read TGCAGTGCTAGCGTTGGCGGGGGGGGAAATCAGCCCCAGCATTTT.

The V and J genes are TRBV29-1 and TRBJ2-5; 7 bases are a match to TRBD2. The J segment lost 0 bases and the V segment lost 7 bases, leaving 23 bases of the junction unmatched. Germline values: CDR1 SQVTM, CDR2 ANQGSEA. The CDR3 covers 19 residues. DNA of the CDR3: TGCAGCGCGGGCCCCGGACTTCTGGGGGGGAGCGATTACCAAGAGACCCAGTACTTC. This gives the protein CSAGPGLLGGSDYQETQYF.

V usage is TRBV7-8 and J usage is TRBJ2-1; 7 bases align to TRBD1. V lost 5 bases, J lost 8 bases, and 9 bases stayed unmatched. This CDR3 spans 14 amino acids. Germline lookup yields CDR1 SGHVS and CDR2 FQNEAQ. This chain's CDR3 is CASSHKQGFHEQFF. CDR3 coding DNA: TGTGCCAGCAGCCATAAACAGGGGTTCCATGAGCAGTTCTTC.

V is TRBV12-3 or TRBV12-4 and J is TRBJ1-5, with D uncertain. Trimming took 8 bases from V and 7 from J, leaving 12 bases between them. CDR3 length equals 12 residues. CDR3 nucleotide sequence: TGTGCCAGCGGGAGATTAGGACAGCCCCAGCATTTT. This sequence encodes CASGRLGQPQHF.

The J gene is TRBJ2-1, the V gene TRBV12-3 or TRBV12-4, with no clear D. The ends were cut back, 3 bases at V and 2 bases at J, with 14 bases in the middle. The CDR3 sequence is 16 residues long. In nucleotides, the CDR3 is TGTGCCAGCAGTTTTCTGGCTAGACTCCCCTACAATGAGCAGTTCTTC. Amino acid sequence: CASSFLARLPYNEQFF.

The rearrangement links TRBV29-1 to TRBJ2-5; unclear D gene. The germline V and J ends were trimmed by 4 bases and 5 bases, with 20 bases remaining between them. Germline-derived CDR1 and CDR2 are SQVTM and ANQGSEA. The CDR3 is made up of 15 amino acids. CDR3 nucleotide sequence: TGCAGCGTTGTCCGAGGACCTCCAATAAGGGAGACCCAGTACTTC. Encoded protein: CSVVRGPPIRETQYF. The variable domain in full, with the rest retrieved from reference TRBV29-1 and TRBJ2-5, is SAVISQKPSRDICQRGTSLTIQCQVDSQVTMMFWYRQQPGQSLTLIATANQGSEATYESGFVIDKFPISRPNLTFSTLTVSNMSPEDSSIYLCSVVRGPPIRETQYFGPGTRLLVL.

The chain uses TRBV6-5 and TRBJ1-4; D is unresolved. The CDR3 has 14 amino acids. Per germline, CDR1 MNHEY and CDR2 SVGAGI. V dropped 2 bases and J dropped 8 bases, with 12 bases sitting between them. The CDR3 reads CASSYDVTWEKLFF. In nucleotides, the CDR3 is TGTGCCAGCAGTTACGACGTAACGTGGGAAAAACTGTTTTTT.

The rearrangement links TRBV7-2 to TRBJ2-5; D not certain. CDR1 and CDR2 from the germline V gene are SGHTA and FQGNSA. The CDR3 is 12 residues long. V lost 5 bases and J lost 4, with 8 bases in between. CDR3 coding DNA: TGTGCCAGCAGCGTCTGGGGAGAGACCCAGTACTTC. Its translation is CASSVWGETQYF.

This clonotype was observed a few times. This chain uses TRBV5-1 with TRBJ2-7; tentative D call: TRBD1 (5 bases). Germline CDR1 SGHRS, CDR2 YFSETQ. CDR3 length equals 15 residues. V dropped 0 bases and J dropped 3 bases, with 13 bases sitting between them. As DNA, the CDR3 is TGCGCCAGCAGCTTGGCGACAGCACAGGTCTACGAGCAGTACTTC. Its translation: CASSLATAQVYEQYF.

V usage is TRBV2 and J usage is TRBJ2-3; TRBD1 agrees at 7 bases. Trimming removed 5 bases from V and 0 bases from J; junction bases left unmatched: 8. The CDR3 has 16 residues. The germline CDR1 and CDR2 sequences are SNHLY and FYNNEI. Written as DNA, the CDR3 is TGTGCCAGCAGTTCGGGACAGACTAAAAGCACAGATACGCAGTATTTT. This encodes CASSSGQTKSTDTQYF.

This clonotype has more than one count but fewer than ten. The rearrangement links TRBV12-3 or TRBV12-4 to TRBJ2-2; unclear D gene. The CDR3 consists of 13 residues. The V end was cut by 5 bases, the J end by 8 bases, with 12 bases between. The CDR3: CASSPHLGGELFF. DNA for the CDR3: TGTGCCAGCAGTCCACACCTCGGTGGGGAGCTGTTTTTT.

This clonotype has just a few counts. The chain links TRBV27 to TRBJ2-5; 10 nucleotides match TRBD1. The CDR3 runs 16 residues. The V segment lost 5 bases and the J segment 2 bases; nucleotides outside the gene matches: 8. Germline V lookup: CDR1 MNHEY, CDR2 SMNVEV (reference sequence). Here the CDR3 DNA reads TGTGCCAGCAGTCCGCGGGACAGGGGAGGGCAAGAGACCCAGTACTTC. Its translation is CASSPRDRGGQETQYF.

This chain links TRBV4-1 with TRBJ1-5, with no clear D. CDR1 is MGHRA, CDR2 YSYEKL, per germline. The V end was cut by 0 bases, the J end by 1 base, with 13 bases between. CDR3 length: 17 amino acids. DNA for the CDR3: TGCGCCAGCAGCCAAGATTTAAGGTTCTACAGCAATCAGCCCCAGCATTTT. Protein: CASSQDLRFYSNQPQHF.

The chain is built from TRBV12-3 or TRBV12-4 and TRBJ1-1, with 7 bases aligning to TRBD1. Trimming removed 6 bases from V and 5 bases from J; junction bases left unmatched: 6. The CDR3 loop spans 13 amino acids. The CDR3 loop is CASSPTGFTEAFF. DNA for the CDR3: TGTGCCAGCAGCCCGACAGGGTTTACTGAAGCTTTCTTT.

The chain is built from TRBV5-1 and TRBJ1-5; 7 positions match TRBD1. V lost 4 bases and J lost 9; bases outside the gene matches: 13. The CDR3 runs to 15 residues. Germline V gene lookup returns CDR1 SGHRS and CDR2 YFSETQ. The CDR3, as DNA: TGCGCCAGCAGCCCCGGGGACAGTCCTGTATGGCCCCAGCATTTT. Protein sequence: CASSPGDSPVWPQHF.

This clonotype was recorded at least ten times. This CDR3 reads CASSLGQGRLNTEAFF. In nucleotides, the CDR3 is TGTGCCAGCAGCCTAGGACAGGGAAGGCTGAACACTGAAGCTTTCTTT. The chain couples TRBV12-3 or TRBV12-4 to TRBJ1-1, with 8 bases aligning to TRBD1. V was pared by 6 bases and J by 0 bases, with 9 bases of the junction left unmatched. The CDR3 sequence is 16 residues long.

CDR3 bases: TGTGCCAGCAGGTCAGGGAGCAGGGGGCAGGACACTGAAGCTTTCTTT. Protein: CASRSGSRGQDTEAFF. This chain uses TRBV6-1 with TRBJ1-1; 8 nucleotides match TRBD1. The germline CDR1 and CDR2 sequences are MNHNS and SASEGT. The CDR3 runs 16 residues. J gave up 3 bases and V 6 bases, and 12 bases lay outside the gene matches.

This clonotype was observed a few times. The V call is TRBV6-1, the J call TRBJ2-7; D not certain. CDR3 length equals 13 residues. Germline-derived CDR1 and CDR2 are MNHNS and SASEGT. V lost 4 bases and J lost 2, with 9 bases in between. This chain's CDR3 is CASSGFRTYEQYF. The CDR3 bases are TGTGCCAGCAGTGGCTTTCGCACCTACGAGCAGTACTTC.

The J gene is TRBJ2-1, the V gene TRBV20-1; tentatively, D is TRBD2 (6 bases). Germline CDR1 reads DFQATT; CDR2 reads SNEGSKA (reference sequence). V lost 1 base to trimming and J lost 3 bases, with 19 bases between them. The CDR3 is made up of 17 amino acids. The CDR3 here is CSARGPLGAGYYNEQFF. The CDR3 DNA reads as TGCAGTGCTAGAGGCCCACTCGGCGCGGGGTACTACAATGAGCAGTTCTTC.

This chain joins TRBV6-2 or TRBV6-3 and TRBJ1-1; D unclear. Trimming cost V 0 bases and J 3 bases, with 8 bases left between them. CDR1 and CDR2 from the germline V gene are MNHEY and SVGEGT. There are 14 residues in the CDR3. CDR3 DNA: TGTGCCAGCAGTTACTCGAACTTAGACACTGAAGCTTTCTTT. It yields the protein CASSYSNLDTEAFF.

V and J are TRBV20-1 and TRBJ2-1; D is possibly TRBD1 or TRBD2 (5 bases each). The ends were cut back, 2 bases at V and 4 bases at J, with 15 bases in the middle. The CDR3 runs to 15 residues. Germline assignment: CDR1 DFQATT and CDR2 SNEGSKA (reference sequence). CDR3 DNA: TGCAGTGCTAGATCCCCCGGGACGCAATACAATGAGCAGTTCTTC. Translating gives CSARSPGTQYNEQFF.

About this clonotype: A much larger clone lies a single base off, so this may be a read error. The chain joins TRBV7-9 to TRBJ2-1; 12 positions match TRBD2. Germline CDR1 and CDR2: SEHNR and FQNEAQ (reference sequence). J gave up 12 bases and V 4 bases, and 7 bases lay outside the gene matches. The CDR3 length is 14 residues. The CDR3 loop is CASSWLAGGRGQFF. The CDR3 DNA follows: TGTGCCAGCAGCTGGCTAGCGGGGGGGAGGGGGCAGTTCTTC.

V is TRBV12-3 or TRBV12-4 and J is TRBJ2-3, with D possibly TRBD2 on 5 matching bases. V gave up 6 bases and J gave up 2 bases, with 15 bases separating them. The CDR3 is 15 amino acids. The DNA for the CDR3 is TGTGCCAGCAGCCCGGACGGGGTGCTCACAGATACGCAGTATTTT. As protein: CASSPDGVLTDTQYF.

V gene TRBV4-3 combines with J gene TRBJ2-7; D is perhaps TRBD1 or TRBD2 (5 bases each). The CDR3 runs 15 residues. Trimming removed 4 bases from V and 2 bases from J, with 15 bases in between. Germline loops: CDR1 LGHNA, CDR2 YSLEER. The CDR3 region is CASSPLWGSPYEQYF. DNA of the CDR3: TGCGCCAGCAGCCCCCTCTGGGGGAGCCCCTACGAGCAGTACTTC.

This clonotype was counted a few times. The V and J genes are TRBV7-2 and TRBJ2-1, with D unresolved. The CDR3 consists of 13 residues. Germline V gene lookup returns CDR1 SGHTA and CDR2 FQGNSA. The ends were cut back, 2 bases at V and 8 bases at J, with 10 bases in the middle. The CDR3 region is CASSLIAADEQFF. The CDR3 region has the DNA TGTGCCAGCAGCTTAATCGCCGCCGATGAGCAGTTCTTC. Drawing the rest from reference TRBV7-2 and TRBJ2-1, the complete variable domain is GAGVSQSPSNKVTEKGKDVELRCDPISGHTALYWYRQSLGQGLEFLIYFQGNSAPDKSGLPSDRFSAERTGGSVSTLTIQRTQQEDSAVYLCASSLIAADEQFFGPGTRLTVL.